Here is one T cell receptor beta chain with its context. Its antigen is undetermined. Germline assignment: CDR1 SGHKS and CDR2 YYEKEE (reference sequence). The CDR3 is 16 residues long. V was pared by 8 bases and J by 3 bases, with 14 bases of the junction left unmatched. This sample is part of a study of graft-versus-host responses after intestinal transplantation. As for the study in general: All recipients got anti-thymocyte globulin induction, then tacrolimus and steroids for 2 to 3 years. Study-level points and caveats: Allografts of one patient group, those with graft-donor T cell macrochimerism, had high graft-versus-host to host-versus-graft clonal ratios.

Clones were sequenced by immunoSEQ multiplex PCR, and TCRdb holds only the in-frame ones, with some missing. The sample records 20,000 to 25,000 clones, approximately 94% being singletons. The input for sequencing was PBMCs, taken 156 days after intestinal transplant. This clonotype was sampled from a human patient who received an intestinal transplant, so some T cells may come from the graft donor. This chain joins TRBV5-5 and TRBJ2-1; TRBD1 matches 7 bases. The CDR3 nucleotides read TGTGCCAGTTCGCAATACCCGGGACAGCTCTACAATGAGCAGTTCTTC. It specifies CASSQYPGQLYNEQFF.